One and the same sample provided the 23 T cell receptor beta chains below, sequenced in a study of T cells in Graves' hyperthyroidism and ophthalmopathy. It was RNA transcripts that yielded the amplified TCR beta CDR3 regions. The TCR CDR3 was amplified in a first-round RT-PCR using the HTBI primer set. TCRdb re-derived calls from the multiplex PCR reads in MiXCR, one entry per CDR3 protein. In the table there are some 350,000 distinct CDR3 sequences, 15% to 18% of which are singletons. The sample consisted of blood. These receptors were taken from a woman younger than 35 with Graves' hyperthyroidism that later progressed to Graves' ophthalmopathy.

V is TRBV2 and J is TRBJ1-6; D gene ambiguous. In germline, CDR1 is SNHLY, CDR2 FYNNEI. The ends were cut back, 7 bases at V and 5 bases at J, with 15 bases in the middle. The CDR3 is 15 amino acids. CDR3 residues: CASTPTGPNNSPLHF. In DNA, the CDR3 is TGTGCCAGCACTCCCACCGGGCCGAATAATTCACCCCTCCACTTT.

This clonotype occurred many times. V usage is TRBV28 and J usage is TRBJ1-6; unclear D gene. Trimming took 2 bases from V and 4 from J, leaving 9 bases between them. The CDR3 runs 15 residues. The germline V gene encodes CDR1 MDHEN and CDR2 SYDVKM. As DNA, the CDR3 is TGTGCCAGCAGTTTAGCGGCGGAGTATAATTCACCCCTCCACTTT. This translates into CASSLAAEYNSPLHF.

The gene calls are TRBV20-1 and TRBJ1-2; TRBD1 aligns across 7 bases. Germline V gene data show CDR1 as DFQATT and CDR2 as SNEGSKA (reference sequence). This CDR3 is 14 amino acids long. The trim removed 6 bases at V and 3 bases at J, leaving 10 bases unmatched. CDR3 sequence (DNA): TGCAGTGCCCGTAATGACAGGGTATACTATGGCTACACCTTC. Amino acids: CSARNDRVYYGYTF.

The chain combines TRBV10-3 with TRBJ2-3; tentatively, D is TRBD1 (5 bases). V was trimmed by 0 bases and J by 4 bases, leaving 11 bases between them. There are 15 residues in the CDR3. CDR1 and CDR2 from the germline V gene are ENHRY and SYGVKD. Written as DNA, the CDR3 is TGTGCCATCAGTGAGTCAGGGCCAGGGCCAGATACGCAGTATTTT. Residues: CAISESGPGPDTQYF.

A few counts support this clonotype. This chain links TRBV6-1 with TRBJ2-3; TRBD1 is a possible D gene (5 bases). CDR1 MNHNS and CDR2 SASEGT come from the germline V gene. Trimming cost V 5 bases and J 4 bases, with 13 bases left between them. CDR3 length: 14 residues. CDR3 nucleotides: TGTGCCAGCAGTTTGTTCCAGGGCGCAGATACGCAGTATTTT. It is translated as CASSLFQGADTQYF.

This clonotype was seen more than once but under ten times. The V and J genes are TRBV10-2 and TRBJ2-7; 10 nucleotides agree with TRBD2. The germline V gene encodes CDR1 WSHSY and CDR2 SAAADI. The CDR3 totals 15 residues. J gave up 2 bases and V 4 bases, and 5 bases lay outside the gene matches. The CDR3, as DNA: TGCGCCAGCAGTGTAGGAGCGGGAGGGCCCTACGAGCAGTACTTC. Residues: CASSVGAGGPYEQYF.

This clonotype was seen a few times. The CDR3 sequence: CASSVGVFGTSVNEQFF. In DNA, the CDR3 is TGTGCCAGCAGCGTAGGTGTTTTTGGGACTAGCGTTAATGAGCAGTTCTTC. The chain uses TRBV9 and TRBJ2-1, with 10 bases aligning to TRBD2. The J segment lost 7 bases and the V segment lost 0 bases, leaving 10 bases of the junction unmatched. Germline assignment: CDR1 SGDLS and CDR2 YYNGEE. The CDR3 totals 17 residues.

In its sample, this clonotype was seen a few times. This chain uses TRBV14 with TRBJ1-1; D is unclear. V shed 4 bases and J shed 0 bases, with 9 bases lying between them. The germline gives CDR1 SGHDN, CDR2 FVKESK. The CDR3 is 14 residues long. The CDR3 sequence: CASSPPELNTEAFF. In DNA form, the CDR3 reads TGTGCCAGCAGCCCCCCAGAGCTGAACACTGAAGCTTTCTTT.

This clonotype was detected ten times or more. The chain is built from TRBV7-9 and TRBJ2-3, with D maybe TRBD1 (5 bases). The germline gives CDR1 SEHNR, CDR2 FQNEAQ (reference sequence). Trimming removed 6 bases from V and 4 bases from J, with 14 bases in between. The CDR3 consists of 14 residues. DNA for the CDR3: TGTGCCAGCAGTTTCGGGCAGGGTGCAGATACGCAGTATTTT. Encoded protein: CASSFGQGADTQYF.

There are many counts of this clonotype. The V and J genes are TRBV20-1 and TRBJ2-1; no firm D call. Germline assignment: CDR1 DFQATT and CDR2 SNEGSKA (reference sequence). V lost 1 base and J 10 bases, leaving 11 bases between the germline ends. This CDR3 region has 12 residues. CDR3 sequence reads: CSARAVRGEQFF. CDR3 in DNA: TGCAGTGCTAGAGCTGTGCGCGGCGAGCAGTTCTTC.

This chain joins TRBV12-3 or TRBV12-4 and TRBJ2-1, with 9 bases lining up with TRBD2. The CDR3 is 17 residues long. V gave up 3 bases and J gave up 7 bases; unmatched junction bases: 13. For the CDR3, the DNA is TGTGCCAGCAGTTTTCTAGCGGGGCCCTTCCCGGGGAATGAGCAGTTCTTC. Translation: CASSFLAGPFPGNEQFF.

This clonotype was seen repeatedly, ten times or more. The CDR3 spells CATSDPTQWTGVRDTQYF. For the CDR3, the DNA is TGTGCCACCAGTGACCCCACGCAATGGACAGGGGTGCGAGATACGCAGTATTTT. This rearrangement joins TRBV24-1 to TRBJ2-3; 9 nucleotides line up with TRBD1. The CDR3 is 18 amino acids. The V gene's germline CDR1 is KGHDR and CDR2 SFDVKD. The V gene end was trimmed by 4 bases and the J gene end by 5 bases; junction bases not matched to a gene: 15.

J is TRBJ2-3 and V is TRBV6-4, with 7 positions matching TRBD1. The germline V gene has CDR1 MRHNA and CDR2 SNTAGT. Losses at the gene ends were 5 bases for V and 4 bases for J; bases not matched to a gene: 6. The CDR3 runs 14 residues. CDR3 in DNA: TGTGCCAGCAGTTCGGACAGGACGGCAGATACGCAGTATTTT. It yields the protein CASSSDRTADTQYF.

The CDR3 region is CSATTGTYEQYF. The CDR3 bases are TGCAGTGCAACCACAGGGACCTACGAGCAGTACTTC. The chain links TRBV20-1 to TRBJ2-7, with a weak D call TRBD1 (6 bases). Germline V gene lookup returns CDR1 DFQATT and CDR2 SNEGSKA (reference sequence). The germline V and J ends were trimmed by 6 bases and 2 bases, with 11 bases remaining between them. The CDR3 length is 12 residues.

This chain connects TRBV12-3 or TRBV12-4 to TRBJ2-7; 11 positions match TRBD2. Trimming at V came to 4 bases and at J to 4 bases, leaving 9 bases not matched to a gene. This CDR3 has 16 residues. CDR3 protein: CASSYEPTSGTYEQYF. The CDR3 coding sequence is TGTGCCAGCAGTTACGAACCGACTAGCGGGACTTACGAGCAGTACTTC.

This clonotype has at least ten counts. This chain links TRBV28 with TRBJ2-2; D uncertain. Germline CDR1 reads MDHEN; CDR2 reads SYDVKM. The CDR3 is 14 amino acids. V dropped 5 bases and J dropped 3 bases, with 10 bases sitting between them. This CDR3 is CASSAGSHTGELFF. The CDR3 nucleotides read TGTGCCAGCAGTGCCGGGTCCCACACCGGGGAGCTGTTTTTT.

The sample holds many counts of this clonotype. The gene calls are TRBV27 and TRBJ2-7; TRBD1 is a possible D gene (6 bases). Trimming stripped 6 bases from V and 0 bases from J, with 18 bases between. Germline V CDR1 and CDR2: MNHEY, SMNVEV (reference sequence). The CDR3 loop spans 16 amino acids. The CDR3 nucleotides read TGTGCCAGCAGCACTCAACGACAGGAAGGCTCCTACGAGCAGTACTTC. This sequence encodes CASSTQRQEGSYEQYF.

This clonotype was detected ten times or more. The V call is TRBV14, the J call TRBJ2-7, with D unclear. Trimming pared 0 bases from V and 2 bases from J, leaving 14 bases between. Germline V CDR1 and CDR2: SGHDN, FVKESK. The CDR3 extends over 16 amino acids. The CDR3 region is CASSQDTYRTPYEQYF. In DNA form, the CDR3 reads TGTGCCAGCAGCCAAGATACGTACCGAACACCCTACGAGCAGTACTTC.

This clonotype has more than one count but fewer than ten. The V gene is TRBV7-9, the J gene TRBJ2-7; D not resolved. V was trimmed by 1 base and J by 6 bases, leaving 22 bases between them. The CDR3 is 17 amino acids. In germline, CDR1 is SEHNR, CDR2 FQNEAQ (reference sequence). The CDR3 sequence is CASSLDYADTLLPEQYF. As DNA, the CDR3 is TGTGCCAGCAGCTTAGACTACGCCGACACCCTACTCCCCGAGCAGTACTTC.

The chain has TRBV12-3 or TRBV12-4 and TRBJ2-5; 10 positions match TRBD1. CDR3 length: 15 amino acids. Trimming removed 5 bases from V and 5 bases from J; junction bases left unmatched: 8. CDR3 sequence reads: CASSRGTGALETQYF. The CDR3 DNA reads TGTGCCAGCAGTCGGGGGACAGGGGCCCTTGAGACCCAGTACTTC.

In its sample, this clonotype was seen many times. The chain combines TRBV28 with TRBJ2-7; the D gene is possibly TRBD2 (5 bases). CDR1 MDHEN and CDR2 SYDVKM come from the germline V gene. This CDR3 region has 15 residues. V dropped 8 bases and J dropped 1 base, with 18 bases sitting between them. CDR3 sequence reads: CASSQALSGSYEQYF. The CDR3 DNA sequence: TGTGCCAGCTCCCAAGCTCTGTCGGGGTCCTACGAGCAGTACTTC.

The chain combines TRBV7-9 with TRBJ2-3; 15 bases are a match to TRBD2. The trim removed 1 base at V and 2 bases at J, leaving 4 bases unmatched. The CDR3 has 18 residues. Germline assignment: CDR1 SEHNR and CDR2 FQNEAQ (reference sequence). In DNA, the CDR3 is TGTGCCAGCAGCTTAGGGACTAGCGGGAGGGCCTTCACAGATACGCAGTATTTT. Translation gives CASSLGTSGRAFTDTQYF.

The V call is TRBV20-1, the J call TRBJ2-5; 8 nucleotides match TRBD1. Trimming took 6 bases from V and 4 from J; bases not matched to a gene: 10. The CDR3 has 14 amino acids. Germline values: CDR1 DFQATT, CDR2 SNEGSKA (reference sequence). CDR3 loop: CSALRDRGTETQYF. CDR3 in DNA: TGCAGTGCCCTACGCGACAGGGGTACAGAGACCCAGTACTTC.